This T cell receptor beta chain was identified during a study of blood T cell repertoires in COVID-19. This clone occurred once. Sequencing used immunoSEQ multiplex PCR; TCRdb keeps in-frame clones, though not all of them. The repertoire includes approximately 240,000 clones, about four fifths of them detected once, and 1.3% sits in the top ten. CDR3 length: 14 amino acids. The germline CDR1 and CDR2 sequences are SGHAT and FQNNGV. The V end was cut by 9 bases, the J end by 4 bases, with 17 bases between. The TCR sequence derives from a woman aged 40 to 55 with acute COVID-19. The specimen was PBMCs or T cells enriched from blood (not recorded which). The gene calls are TRBV11-2 and TRBJ2-3; maybe TRBD2 (7 bases). The chain's CDR3 is CASAKGGGADTQYF. CDR3 bases: TGTGCCAGTGCAAAAGGGGGGGGCGCAGATACGCAGTATTTT.